This TCR beta chain originates from a study of spatial heterogeneity in lung cancer. Each TCR cDNA molecule carried a unique molecular identifier. TCRdb itself ran the 5' RACE reads through MiXCR, one entry per CDR3 protein. Counted here are about 27,000 distinct CDR3 sequences, more than 5.5% occurring once; the ten biggest clones make up approximately 23%. Whole-study findings and limits: Expanded alpha and beta TCR counts within tumors tracked tumor mutation counts.

This clonotype was counted ten times or more. Its antigen remains unknown. The time point denotes: sample taken at primary tumor resection. A total of over 70 untreated early-stage non-small cell lung cancer patients served as donors. Sequencing covered unsorted whole RNA taken from tumor, nontumor lung or frozen PBMC. The sample consisted of lung tumor tissue, taken at surgery. The TCR was taken from a male donor with early-stage non-small cell lung cancer.

In DNA form, the CDR3 reads TGTGCCAGCACTGCAGGCCGGGAACAGCCCCAGCATTTT. Translation gives CASTAGREQPQHF. The chain joins TRBV6-1 to TRBJ1-5, with D unclear. Germline CDR1 and CDR2: MNHNS and SASEGT. V lost 7 bases to trimming and J lost 7 bases, with 14 bases between them. The CDR3 runs to 13 residues.